This T cell receptor beta chain was obtained from a study of Graves' ophthalmopathy and Graves' hyperthyroidism. The table lists this clonotype with many counts. Its antigen is undetermined. The CDR3 contains 19 residues. V gave up 2 bases and J gave up 0 bases; unmatched junction bases: 8. The germline V gene has CDR1 MGHDK and CDR2 SYGVNS. The study amplified TCR beta CDR3 regions using RNA transcripts. Following a first-round RT-PCR that used HTBI primers, a second-round multiplex PCR was carried out. TCRdb recomputed calls from the multiplex PCR reads with MiXCR, one row per CDR3 protein. This sample has 200,000 to 250,000 distinct CDR3 sequences; about 22% occur once, and the top ten carry roughly 45%. Orbital computed tomography and thyroid ultrasound, along with TRAb, serum thyroxine and clinical symptoms, underpinned diagnosis. PBMCs came from approximately 9.6 ml of fresh peripheral blood. Notes on the study in general: Blood also harbored most expanded thyroid clonotypes above 0.001 frequency. Ophthalmopathy progression was predicted by the model at less than 71% sensitivity and less than 75% specificity.

The sequence came from a woman aged 50 to 60 with Graves' ophthalmopathy. V usage is TRBV25-1 and J usage is TRBJ2-2; 11 positions match TRBD1. The specimen was peripheral blood. CDR3 region: CASSEVGGQGASNTGELFF. DNA for the CDR3: TGTGCCAGCAGTGAAGTAGGCGGACAGGGGGCCTCGAACACCGGGGAGCTGTTTTTT.